Reported below is one T cell receptor beta chain. This specimen comes from a study of blood T cell repertoires in COVID-19. Ages ranged from about 18 to 89 years, with residence in about 23 US areas. Profiling relied on immunoSEQ multiplex PCR, and the TCRdb table lists in-frame clones only, not all of them. The table has more than 110,000 clones, roughly 88% seen once. Germline V CDR1 and CDR2: SNHLY, FYNNEI. This CDR3 spans 13 amino acids. V gave up 6 bases and J gave up 5 bases, with 13 bases separating them. The chain links TRBV2 to TRBJ1-1; D is uncertain. The sequenced sample consisted of PBMCs or T cells enriched from blood (not recorded which). The TCR sequence derives from a middle-aged man who had recovered from COVID-19. CDR3 sequence: CASSPWRETEAFF. Here the CDR3 DNA reads TGTGCCAGCAGCCCTTGGAGGGAGACTGAAGCTTTCTTT.